These 27 T cell receptor beta chains were sequenced from one sample in a study of OX40 agonist ivuxolimab in advanced cancers. Method: immunoSEQ multiplex PCR; TCRdb's copy keeps in-frame clones and lacks some. The sample gives about 20,000 clones, 75% to 90% of which show up once; 10% to 15% is in the top ten. The sequenced sample was CD4+ or CD8+ T cells sorted from blood, obtained in a trial of the OX40 agonist ivuxolimab. The receptors stem from an adult with an advanced solid tumor such as melanoma, head and neck, liver or kidney cancer.

V and J are TRBV29-1 and TRBJ1-5; D unresolved. Germline CDR1 SQVTM, CDR2 ANQGSEA. The V and J ends lost 6 bases and 3 bases respectively, with 15 bases between them. The CDR3 runs to 14 residues. CDR3 DNA: TGCAGCGTACCCGCGGCGGAATTCAATCAGCCCCAGCATTTT. Translation gives CSVPAAEFNQPQHF.

The J gene is TRBJ2-1, the V gene TRBV28, with 8 bases matching TRBD2. The CDR3 has 16 amino acids. Germline V gives CDR1 MDHEN, CDR2 SYDVKM. Unmatched junction bases numbered 12, after V lost 5 bases and J lost 6 bases. The CDR3 region has the DNA TGTGCCAGCAGTCTAGAGGGGGTAGCGGGACTCAATGAGCAGTTCTTC. Translation: CASSLEGVAGLNEQFF.

The V call is TRBV4-1, the J call TRBJ1-4; TRBD1 aligns across 9 bases. CDR3 length: 16 residues. Germline loops: CDR1 MGHRA, CDR2 YSYEKL. The J segment lost 8 bases and the V segment lost 0 bases, leaving 7 bases of the junction unmatched. As DNA, the CDR3 is TGCGCCAGCAGCCAAGAGAGCAGGACAGGGGTAGAAAAACTGTTTTTT. Translation: CASSQESRTGVEKLFF.

The count of this clone is one. The V gene is TRBV10-3, the J gene TRBJ2-1; D is perhaps TRBD1 or TRBD2 (6 bases each). The CDR3 loop spans 17 amino acids. The V end was cut by 2 bases, the J end by 0 bases, with 14 bases between. Per germline, CDR1 ENHRY and CDR2 SYGVKD. The CDR3 here is CAISEPGDTSSYNEQFF. The CDR3 DNA is TGTGCCATCAGTGAGCCGGGGGACACGAGCTCCTACAATGAGCAGTTCTTC.

J is TRBJ2-1 and V is TRBV27, with 11 bases fitting TRBD2. V gave up 6 bases and J gave up 4 bases; unmatched junction bases: 5. Germline CDR1 is MNHEY and CDR2 is SMNVEV (reference sequence). This CDR3 is 15 amino acids long. The CDR3 bases are TGTGCCAGCAGCCCGACTAGCGGGACTTACAATGAGCAGTTCTTC. Translation gives CASSPTSGTYNEQFF.

This clone was picked up a small number of times. This chain links TRBV14 with TRBJ2-7; TRBD1 agrees at 8 bases. The CDR3 extends over 14 amino acids. Germline CDR1 SGHDN, CDR2 FVKESK. The V and J ends lost 6 bases and 0 bases, in that order; junction bases with no gene match: 4. The CDR3 DNA reads TGTGCCAGCAGTACGACAGGGGTCTCCTACGAGCAGTACTTC. This codes for CASSTTGVSYEQYF.

This clone was picked up a small number of times. CDR3 DNA: TGTGCCAGCAGCTTAGCAAGTCGGACTTATGGCTACACCTTC. Its protein product is CASSLASRTYGYTF. V usage is TRBV7-9 and J usage is TRBJ1-2; unclear D gene. Germline lookup yields CDR1 SEHNR and CDR2 FQNEAQ (reference sequence). With 0 bases removed from V and 5 bases from J, the gap between germline ends came to 10 bases. The CDR3 length is 14 residues.

The chain recombines TRBV6-5 with TRBJ2-2; 8 positions match TRBD1. The CDR3 has 16 residues. Germline V gene sequence: CDR1 MNHEY, CDR2 SVGAGI. The ends lost 0 bases at V and 7 bases at J; junction bases unmatched: 7. CDR3 region: CASSYSPGGTDGELFF. As DNA, the CDR3 is TGTGCCAGCAGTTACTCTCCAGGGGGCACCGACGGGGAGCTGTTTTTT.

This clone was seen a single time. This chain joins TRBV9 and TRBJ2-7; D is perhaps TRBD2 (5 bases). V dropped 3 bases and J dropped 6 bases, with 10 bases sitting between them. From germline, CDR1 is SGDLS and CDR2 YYNGEE. This CDR3 comprises 12 residues. The CDR3 sequence is CASSARAGEQYF. For the CDR3, the DNA is TGTGCCAGCAGCGCGAGGGCGGGCGAGCAGTACTTC. The whole variable domain, filled in from reference TRBV9 and TRBJ2-7, reads DSGVTQTPKHLITATGQRVTLRCSPRSGDLSVYWYQQSLDQGLQFLIQYYNGEERAKGNILERFSAQQFPDLHSELNLSSLELGDSALYFCASSARAGEQYFGPGTRLTVT.

A single count supports this clone. The gene calls are TRBV6-1 and TRBJ2-3; D unresolved. Germline CDR1 reads MNHNS; CDR2 reads SASEGT. This CDR3 is built from 13 residues. Between the trimmed V and J ends, which lost 8 bases and 5 bases, there was a span of 14 bases. The CDR3 is CASRQRTVDTQYF. Written as DNA, the CDR3 is TGTGCCAGCCGACAAAGGACCGTAGATACGCAGTATTTT.

This chain uses TRBV27 with TRBJ1-5, with D hard to call. Trimming removed 7 bases from V and 2 bases from J, with 15 bases in between. Germline values: CDR1 MNHEY, CDR2 SMNVEV (reference sequence). This CDR3 contains 15 residues. The CDR3 DNA reads TGTGCCAGCACCGGGAGCATCACCGGCAATCAGCCCCAGCATTTT. Encoded protein: CASTGSITGNQPQHF.

The chain recombines TRBV28 with TRBJ2-1; TRBD2 is a possible D gene (5 bases). The germline V and J ends were trimmed by 5 bases and 4 bases, with 15 bases remaining between them. The germline V gene encodes CDR1 MDHEN and CDR2 SYDVKM. The CDR3 runs 15 residues. The CDR3 loop reads CASSEMGRGYNEQFF. The CDR3, as DNA: TGTGCCAGCAGTGAGATGGGGAGAGGATACAATGAGCAGTTCTTC.

This clone has a single count. The V call is TRBV18, the J call TRBJ2-7; D is unclear. Between the trimmed V and J ends, which lost 6 bases and 4 bases, there was a span of 10 bases. Germline V CDR1 and CDR2: KGHSH, LQKENI. There are 12 residues in the CDR3. In DNA form, the CDR3 reads TGTGCCAGCTCCGACTCGAGATACGAGCAGTACTTC. This gives the protein CASSDSRYEQYF.

This clone was counted only a few times. The chain is built from TRBV27 and TRBJ2-1, with TRBD2 matching 8 bases. Germline V gives CDR1 MNHEY, CDR2 SMNVEV (reference sequence). This CDR3 is built from 22 residues. With 5 bases clipped from V and 0 bases from J, the junction kept 24 bases outside the gene matches. The CDR3 nucleotides are TGTGCCAGCAGTGGCGATAACCTCCGACCGGCGAGCGGGAGTTTCTCCTACAATGAGCAGTTCTTC. Translation: CASSGDNLRPASGSFSYNEQFF.

The rearrangement uses TRBV7-9 and TRBJ2-4; weak D call: TRBD2 (5 bases). Germline CDR1 SEHNR, CDR2 FQNEAQ (reference sequence). The CDR3 has 13 residues. CDR3 in amino acids: CATRRAGENIQYF. DNA for the CDR3: TGTGCGACCCGGCGGGCCGGGGAGAACATTCAGTACTTC.

This chain uses TRBV7-9 with TRBJ2-7, with no clear D. Trimming left V 5 bases short and J 0 bases short, with 14 bases between. The CDR3 is 15 residues long. Germline CDR1 SEHNR, CDR2 FQNEAQ (reference sequence). In DNA, the CDR3 is TGTGCCAGCAGCCCCGTTGGGTTGAGCTCCTACGAGCAGTACTTC. As protein: CASSPVGLSSYEQYF.

This chain joins TRBV19 and TRBJ1-1, with 9 bases matching TRBD1. CDR3 size: 12 residues. CDR1 and CDR2 (germline): LNHDA, SQIVND (reference sequence). Germline trimming cut 10 bases from V and 6 bases from J; bases unmatched to any gene: 6. The CDR3 loop is CATRQGEAEAFF. CDR3 DNA: TGTGCCACCCGACAGGGGGAGGCTGAAGCTTTCTTT.

The CDR3, as DNA: TGTGCCAGCAGCTTGGGACAGAATAGCAATCAGCCCCAGCATTTT. It specifies CASSLGQNSNQPQHF. The V call is TRBV5-4, the J call TRBJ1-5; tentatively, D is TRBD1 (5 bases). Germline V CDR1 and CDR2: SGHNT, YYREEE (reference sequence). The CDR3 loop spans 15 amino acids. Deletions cut 0 bases from V and 0 bases from J, with 7 bases between.

The V gene is TRBV7-6, the J gene TRBJ2-7; TRBD1 matches 7 bases. CDR1 is SGHVS and CDR2 is FNYEAQ in the germline V gene. With V trimmed by 5 bases and J by 4 bases, 11 bases remained unmatched. CDR3 length equals 15 residues. This chain's CDR3 is CASSPPGTATYEQYF. The CDR3 bases are TGTGCCAGCAGCCCTCCCGGGACAGCTACTTACGAGCAGTACTTC.

The chain links TRBV28 to TRBJ2-7; 7 bases match TRBD1. This CDR3 is 13 amino acids long. Germline V CDR1 and CDR2: MDHEN, SYDVKM. CDR3 in amino acids: CATRRQGSYEQYF. The CDR3, as DNA: TGTGCGACTCGACGACAGGGATCCTACGAGCAGTACTTC. The variable domain in full, with the rest retrieved from reference TRBV28 and TRBJ2-7, is DVKVTQSSRYLVKRTGEKVFLECVQDMDHENMFWYRQDPGLGLRLIYFSYDVKMKEKGDIPEGYSVSREKKERFSLILESASTNQTSMYLCATRRQGSYEQYFGPGTRLTVT.

Here the CDR3 DNA reads TGTGCCAGTAGTCTAAAAACAGGGAAGGATGGCTACACCTTC. This encodes CASSLKTGKDGYTF. The V call is TRBV19, the J call TRBJ1-2, with a tentative D call TRBD1 (6 bases). CDR1 and CDR2 from the germline V gene are LNHDA and SQIVND (reference sequence). Between the trimmed V and J ends, which lost 5 bases and 6 bases, there was a span of 16 bases. The CDR3 is made up of 14 amino acids. The full variable domain, in which reference TRBV19 and TRBJ1-2 provide the parts outside the CDR3, is DGGITQSPKYLFRKEGQNVTLSCEQNLNHDAMYWYRQDPGQGLRLIYYSQIVNDFQKGDIAEGYSVSREKKESFPLTVTSAQKNPTAFYLCASSLKTGKDGYTFGSGTRLTVV.

The CDR3 loop reads CASSYGQGKAYTF. CDR3 DNA: TGTGCCAGCAGTTACGGGCAGGGTAAAGCCTACACCTTC. The chain combines TRBV6-5 with TRBJ1-2; weak D call: TRBD1 (5 bases). V lost 2 bases and J lost 10, with 14 bases in between. CDR1 MNHEY and CDR2 SVGAGI come from the germline V gene. CDR3 size: 13 residues.

This chain connects TRBV13 to TRBJ2-7, with 9 bases identical to TRBD1. V shed 3 bases, J shed 4 bases, and the junction held 4 bases outside the gene matches. Germline V gives CDR1 PRHDT, CDR2 FYEKMQ (reference sequence). The CDR3 is 14 amino acids. The CDR3 protein is CASSLDRGGYEQYF. DNA for the CDR3: TGTGCCAGCAGCTTGGACAGGGGCGGGTACGAGCAGTACTTC.

The chain links TRBV30 to TRBJ2-3; no definite D call. The CDR3 is 11 amino acids. CDR1 and CDR2 (germline): GTSNPN, SVGIG (reference sequence). V lost 2 bases and J 4 bases, leaving 4 bases between the germline ends. The DNA of the CDR3 is TGTGCCTGGAGTAGCCCAGATACGCAGTATTTT. Amino acids: CAWSSPDTQYF.

This rearrangement joins TRBV6-6 to TRBJ1-5, with 10 bases that match TRBD1. The germline V gene has CDR1 MNHNY and CDR2 SVGAGI (reference sequence). The CDR3 has 16 amino acids. The V and J ends lost 4 bases and 6 bases, in that order; junction bases with no gene match: 9. DNA for the CDR3: TGTGCCAGCAGTTTATCCGGGACAGGGGAAGTTCAGCCCCAGCATTTT. Encoded protein: CASSLSGTGEVQPQHF.

J is TRBJ2-3 and V is TRBV19, with D unclear. The CDR3 is 14 amino acids. V lost 7 bases to trimming and J lost 0 bases, with 11 bases between them. Germline V gives CDR1 LNHDA, CDR2 SQIVND (reference sequence). The CDR3 here is CASTNSGSTDTQYF. The DNA for the CDR3 is TGTGCCAGTACCAACAGTGGAAGCACAGATACGCAGTATTTT.

J is TRBJ1-1 and V is TRBV6-5; TRBD1 aligns across 7 bases. V shed 5 bases and J 6 bases; nucleotides not matched to a gene: 6. This CDR3 has 13 amino acids. In germline, CDR1 is MNHEY, CDR2 SVGAGI. The CDR3 spells CASSADRVAEAFF. For the CDR3, the DNA is TGTGCCAGCAGTGCCGACAGGGTCGCTGAAGCTTTCTTT.